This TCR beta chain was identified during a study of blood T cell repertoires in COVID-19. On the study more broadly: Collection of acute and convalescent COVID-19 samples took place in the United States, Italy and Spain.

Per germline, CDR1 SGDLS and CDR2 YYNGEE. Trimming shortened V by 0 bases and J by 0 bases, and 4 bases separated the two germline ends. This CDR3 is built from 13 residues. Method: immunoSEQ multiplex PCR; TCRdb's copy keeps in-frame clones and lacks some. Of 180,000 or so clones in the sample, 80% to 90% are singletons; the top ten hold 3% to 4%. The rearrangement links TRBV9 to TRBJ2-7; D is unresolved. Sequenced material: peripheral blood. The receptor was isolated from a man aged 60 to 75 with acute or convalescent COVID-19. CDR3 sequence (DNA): TGTGCCAGCAGCGTAGGTAGCTCCTACGAGCAGTACTTC. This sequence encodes CASSVGSSYEQYF.